This TCR beta chain was documented in a study of blood T cell repertoires in COVID-19. Overall study: The analysed material was cDNA or gDNA that came from T cells, B-cell-depleted T cells, or PBMCs.

V lost 1 base and J lost 0; bases outside the gene matches: 11. The germline V gene has CDR1 SNHLY and CDR2 FYNNEI. The CDR3 is 19 amino acids. Produced via immunoSEQ multiplex PCR; TCRdb's table is partial and in-frame only. The table lists some 200,000 clones, approximately 83% of them singletons. This chain connects TRBV2 to TRBJ2-4; 8 bases are a match to TRBD2. This clonotype was sampled from a woman younger than 45 who had recovered from COVID-19. Sequenced material: peripheral blood. The CDR3 DNA is TGTGCCAGCAGTGAAGTAGTTAGCGGGAACAAACTAGCCAAAAACATTCAGTACTTC. Translation gives CASSEVVSGNKLAKNIQYF.